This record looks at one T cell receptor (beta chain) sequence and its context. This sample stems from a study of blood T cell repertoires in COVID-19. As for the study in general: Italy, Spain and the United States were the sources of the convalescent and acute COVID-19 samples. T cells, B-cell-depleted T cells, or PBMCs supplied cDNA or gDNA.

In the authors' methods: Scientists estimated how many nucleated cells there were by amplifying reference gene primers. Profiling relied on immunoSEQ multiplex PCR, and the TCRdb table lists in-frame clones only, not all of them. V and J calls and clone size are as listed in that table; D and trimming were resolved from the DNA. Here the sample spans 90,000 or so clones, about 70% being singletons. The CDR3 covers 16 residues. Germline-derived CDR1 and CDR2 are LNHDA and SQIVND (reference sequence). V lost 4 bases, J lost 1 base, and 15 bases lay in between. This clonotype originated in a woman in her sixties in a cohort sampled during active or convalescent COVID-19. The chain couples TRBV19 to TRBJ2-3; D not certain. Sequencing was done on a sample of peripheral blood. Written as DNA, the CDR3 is TGTGCCAGTAGTAGGGCCGTCCTCCCGCGCACAGATACGCAGTATTTT. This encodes CASSRAVLPRTDTQYF.